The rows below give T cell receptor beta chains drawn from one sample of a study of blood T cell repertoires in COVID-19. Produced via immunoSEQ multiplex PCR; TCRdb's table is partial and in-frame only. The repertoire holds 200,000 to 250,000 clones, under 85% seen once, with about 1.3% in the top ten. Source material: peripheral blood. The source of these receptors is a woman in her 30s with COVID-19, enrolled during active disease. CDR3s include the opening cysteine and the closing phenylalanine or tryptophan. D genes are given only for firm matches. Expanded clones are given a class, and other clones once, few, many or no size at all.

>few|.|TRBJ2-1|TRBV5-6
CASSFEVEQFF
TGTGCCAGCAGCTTCGAGGTTGAGCAGTTCTTC
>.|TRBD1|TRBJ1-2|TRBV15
CATSRDRAGGVTLYTF
TGTGCCACCAGCAGAGATCGGGCAGGGGGCGTAACTCTATACACCTTC
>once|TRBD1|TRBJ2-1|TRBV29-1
CSVVPGGDEQFF
TGCAGCGTTGTACCAGGGGGTGATGAGCAGTTCTTC
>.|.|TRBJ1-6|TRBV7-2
CASSPDGGHSPLHF
TGTGCCAGCAGTCCCGACGGGGGGCATTCACCCCTCCACTTT
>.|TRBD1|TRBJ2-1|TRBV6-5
CASSYRDRLNEQFF
TGTGCCAGCAGTTACCGGGACAGACTCAATGAGCAGTTCTTC
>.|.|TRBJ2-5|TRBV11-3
CASSLRVGSRETQYF
TGTGCCAGCAGCTTAAGGGTCGGGAGCCGGGAGACCCAGTACTTC
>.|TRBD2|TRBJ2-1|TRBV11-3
CASSPGTSGYNEQFF
TGTGCCAGCAGCCCAGGGACTAGCGGTTACAATGAGCAGTTCTTC
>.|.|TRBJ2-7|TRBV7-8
CASTLGRSTYEQYF
TGTGCCAGCACCCTAGGAAGGTCCACCTACGAGCAGTACTTC
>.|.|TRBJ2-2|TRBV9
CASSFSGQNTGELFF
TGTGCCAGCAGCTTCTCTGGACAGAACACCGGGGAGCTGTTTTTT
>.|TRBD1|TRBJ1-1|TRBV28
CASRSDRGLNREAFF
TGTGCCAGCAGGAGTGACAGGGGCCTCAACCGTGAAGCTTTCTTT
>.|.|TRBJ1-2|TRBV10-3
CAISESYEVDGYTF
TGTGCCATCAGTGAGTCCTACGAAGTCGATGGCTACACCTTC
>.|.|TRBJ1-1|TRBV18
CASSPTHGMNTEAFF
TGTGCCAGCTCACCAACGCACGGTATGAACACTGAAGCTTTCTTT
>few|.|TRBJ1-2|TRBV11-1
CASSFRPQLGTRVF
TGTGCCAGCAGCTTTAGGCCCCAGCTCGGGACACGGGTCTTC
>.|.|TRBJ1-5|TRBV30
CAWSVGVYNQPQHF
TGTGCCTGGAGTGTCGGGGTCTACAATCAGCCCCAGCATTTT
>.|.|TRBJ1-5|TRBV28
CASTTPALTRSNQPQHF
TGTGCCAGCACCACCCCCGCCTTGACAAGAAGCAATCAGCCCCAGCATTTT
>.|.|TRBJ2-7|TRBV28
CASSPFGLATYEQYF
TGTGCCAGCAGTCCCTTTGGGCTAGCTACCTACGAGCAGTACTTC
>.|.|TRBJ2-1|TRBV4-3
CASSPVAPYNEQFF
TGCGCCAGCAGCCCTGTAGCGCCTTACAATGAGCAGTTCTTC
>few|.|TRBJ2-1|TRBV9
CASSVDGNYNEQFF
TGTGCCAGCAGCGTAGACGGGAACTACAATGAGCAGTTCTTC
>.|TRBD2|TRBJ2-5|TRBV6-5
CASSTGTSDVKTQYF
TGTGCCAGCAGCACCGGGACTAGCGATGTGAAGACCCAGTACTTC
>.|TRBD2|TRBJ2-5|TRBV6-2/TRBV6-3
CASSYRTREGETQYF
TGTGCCAGCAGTTACCGAACGCGGGAGGGAGAGACCCAGTACTTC
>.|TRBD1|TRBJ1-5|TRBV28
CASSPGTGLNQPQHF
TGTGCCAGCAGCCCCGGGACAGGGCTCAATCAGCCCCAGCATTTT
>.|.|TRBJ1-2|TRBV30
CAWNGIFNYGYTF
TGTGCCTGGAACGGGATCTTTAACTATGGCTACACCTTC
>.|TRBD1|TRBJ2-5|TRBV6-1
CASSEALGQIQETQYF
TGTGCCAGCAGTGAGGCCTTGGGACAGATCCAAGAGACCCAGTACTTC
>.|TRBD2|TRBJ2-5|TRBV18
CASSSTATSGRDQETQYF
TGTGCCAGCTCAAGCACGGCAACTAGCGGGAGGGACCAAGAGACCCAGTACTTC